A few counts support the clone carrying this T cell receptor (beta chain). What it recognizes is unknown. Mismatch with germline at one junction end may stem from a read error. The PCR used 60 Vbeta and 13 Jbeta primers. Data came from immunoSEQ multiplex PCR; TCRdb stores just in-frame clones and leaves some out. There are 100,000 to 150,000 clones in the sample; over 65% occur only once, and around 9.9% lies in the top ten. The record originates from a study of cytomegalovirus exposure and HLA in healthy donors. Study results and caveats: The study designated fewer than 200 TCR beta chains cytomegalovirus-associated.

The CDR3 spans 14 residues. Germline V gene lookup returns CDR1 SNHLY and CDR2 FYNNEI. The chain employs TRBV2 and TRBJ1-1; TRBD1 agrees at 7 bases. This clonotype originated in a man aged 25-40 years in good health and CMV-seropositive. Sequencing used PBMCs. The CDR3 loop is CASREGQASTEAFF. The DNA for the CDR3 is TGTGCCAGCAGGGAAGGACAGGCGAGCACTGAAGCTTTCTTT.